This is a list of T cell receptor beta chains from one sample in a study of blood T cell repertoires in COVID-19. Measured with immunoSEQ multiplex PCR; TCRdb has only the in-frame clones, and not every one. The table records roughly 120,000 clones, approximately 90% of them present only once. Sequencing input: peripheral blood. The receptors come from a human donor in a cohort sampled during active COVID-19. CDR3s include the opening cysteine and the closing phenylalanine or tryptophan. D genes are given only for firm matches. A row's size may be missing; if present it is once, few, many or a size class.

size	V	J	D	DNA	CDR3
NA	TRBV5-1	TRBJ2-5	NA	TGCGCCAGCAGCTTGGGACACCACAAAGAGACCCAGTACTTC	CASSLGHHKETQYF
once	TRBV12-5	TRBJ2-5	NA	TGTGCTAGTGGCAGCACCTTGGAGCCGACCCAGTACTTC	CASGSTLEPTQYF
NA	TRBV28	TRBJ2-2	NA	TGTGCCAGCAGCCGTAGATCGGCCGGGGAGCTGTTTTTT	CASSRRSAGELFF
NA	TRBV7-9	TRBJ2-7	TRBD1	TGTGCCAGCAGCAGGGGACAGGGGACGCTAACCGCCTACGAGCAGTACTTC	CASSRGQGTLTAYEQYF
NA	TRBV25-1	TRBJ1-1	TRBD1	TGTGCCAGCAGCCAACAGGGGCGGGCGACTGAAGCTTTCTTT	CASSQQGRATEAFF
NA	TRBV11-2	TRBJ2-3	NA	TGTGCCAGCACTAGGGGTGTGGTAGATACGCAGTATTTT	CASTRGVVDTQYF
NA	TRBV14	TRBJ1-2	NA	TGTGCCAGCAGCCCGACCGGACAGCAAGCTAACTATGGCTACACCTTC	CASSPTGQQANYGYTF
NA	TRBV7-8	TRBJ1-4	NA	TGTGCCAGCAGCTCGAGCCGATGGGGACTTTTGAATGAAAAACTGTTTTTT	CASSSSRWGLLNEKLFF
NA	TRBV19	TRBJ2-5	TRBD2	TGTGCCAGTAGTTGGACTAGCGGGAAAGAGACCCAGTACTTC	CASSWTSGKETQYF
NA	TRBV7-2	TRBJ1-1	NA	TGTGCCAGCAGCTTAGCATGGGGAGCTAGCACTGAAGCTTTCTTT	CASSLAWGASTEAFF
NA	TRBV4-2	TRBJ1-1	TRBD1	TGTGCCAGCAGCCAAGATATATTCCCAGGGGGCGAAGAGGGCGTTGAAGCTTTCTTT	CASSQDIFPGGEEGVEAFF
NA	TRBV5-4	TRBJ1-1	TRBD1	TGTGCCAGCAGCACCGTGAACAGGGGTGAACCTGAAGCTTTCTTT	CASSTVNRGEPEAFF
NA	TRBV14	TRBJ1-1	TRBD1	TGTGCCAGCAGCCAAGCCAGGGGGCACTTCTCTGAAGCTTTCTTT	CASSQARGHFSEAFF
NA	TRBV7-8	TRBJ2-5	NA	TGTGCCAGCAGCGAGACAGGAGAAGAGACCCAGTACTTC	CASSETGEETQYF
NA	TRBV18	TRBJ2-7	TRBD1	TGTGCCAGCTCGGAAGGGACAGGGGGCCTTTACGAGCAGTACTTC	CASSEGTGGLYEQYF
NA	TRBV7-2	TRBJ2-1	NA	TGTGCCAGCAGCTTACGGAGCGGCCTCCTGAATGAGCAGTTCTTC	CASSLRSGLLNEQFF
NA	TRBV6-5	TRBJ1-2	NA	TGTGCCAGCAGCCCCAATAAGTTGAGGAATGGCTACACCTTC	CASSPNKLRNGYTF
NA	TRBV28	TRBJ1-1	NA	TGTGCCAGCAGTTTATCGGACACTGAAGCTTTCTTT	CASSLSDTEAFF
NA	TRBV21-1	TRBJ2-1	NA	TGTGCCAGCAGCCGAACAGGGGACTACAATGAGCAGTTCTTC	CASSRTGDYNEQFF
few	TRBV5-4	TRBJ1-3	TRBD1	TGTGCCAGCACTCTCAGGGGGTCTGGAAACACCATATATTTT	CASTLRGSGNTIYF
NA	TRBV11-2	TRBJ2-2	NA	TGTGCCAGCAGCTTAGTCAGGTCAGCACCCGGGGAGCTGTTTTTT	CASSLVRSAPGELFF
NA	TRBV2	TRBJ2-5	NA	TGTGCCAGCAGTGGACCTCAGGGTGTCGGAGAGACCCAGTACTTC	CASSGPQGVGETQYF
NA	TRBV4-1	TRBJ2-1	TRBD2	TGCGCCAGCAGCCAAGCTACCATTAGCGGGGGTGAGATCTACAATGAGCAGTTCTTC	CASSQATISGGEIYNEQFF
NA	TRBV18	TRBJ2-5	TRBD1	TGTGCCGGCAAGAAGGGGGCTTCGGAGACCCAGTACTTC	CAGKKGASETQYF
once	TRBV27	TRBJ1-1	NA	TGTGCCAGCAGTTTAGCGGGGATGAACACTGAAGCTTTCTTT	CASSLAGMNTEAFF
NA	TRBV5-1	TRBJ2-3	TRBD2	TGCGCCAGCAGCCCCGGTCTAGCGGGGGGTTCAGATACGCAGTATTTT	CASSPGLAGGSDTQYF
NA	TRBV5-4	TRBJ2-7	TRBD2	TGTGCCAGCAGCGTAAGCGGGAGACACTACGAGCAGTACTTC	CASSVSGRHYEQYF
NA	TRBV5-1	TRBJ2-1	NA	TGCGCCAGCAGCTCGGAGGTGATCTCCTACAATGAGCAGTTCTTC	CASSSEVISYNEQFF
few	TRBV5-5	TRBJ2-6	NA	TGTGCCAGCAGCTTGGGGGGCACCCTCTCTGGGGCCAACGTCCTGACTTTC	CASSLGGTLSGANVLTF